The clone carrying this T cell receptor (beta chain) was seen only a few times. The data were taken from a study of T cells in Graves' hyperthyroidism and ophthalmopathy. The source material, RNA transcripts, was used to amplify TCR beta CDR3 regions. First-round RT-PCR of the TCR CDR3 relied on the HTBI primer set. TCRdb passed the multiplex PCR reads through MiXCR, listing each CDR3 protein once. Altogether about 560,000 distinct CDR3 sequences are present, 15% to 18% being singletons, with the ten largest covering under 8%. Material: blood. This TCR was sampled from a woman in her twenties or thirties with Graves' hyperthyroidism.

The chain's CDR3 is CASSASQGTQYF. CDR3 sequence (DNA): TGTGCCAGTAGTGCCTCCCAGGGGACCCAGTACTTC. J is TRBJ2-5 and V is TRBV19; D may be TRBD1 (5 bases). Germline V CDR1 and CDR2: LNHDA, SQIVND (reference sequence). The CDR3 consists of 12 residues. V was pared by 5 bases and J by 7 bases, with 11 bases between. Variable domain in full (rest from reference TRBV19 and TRBJ2-5): DGGITQSPKYLFRKEGQNVTLSCEQNLNHDAMYWYRQDPGQGLRLIYYSQIVNDFQKGDIAEGYSVSREKKESFPLTVTSAQKNPTAFYLCASSASQGTQYFGPGTRLLVL.